This is a list of T cell receptor beta chains from one sample in a study of T-cell reconstitution after alpha-beta-depleted transplantation in children. TCRdb itself ran the PCR reads through MiXCR, one entry per CDR3 protein. The table records fewer than 700,000 distinct CDR3 sequences, around 13% of them present only once. Sequencing was performed on PBMCs, mostly from graft donor cells, taken 360 days after TCRalphabeta/CD19-depleted stem cell transplant. The receptors come from a male patient younger than 18 who had a stem cell transplant for acute myeloid leukemia, so the T cells may come from the graft donor. CDR3s include the opening cysteine and the closing phenylalanine or tryptophan. A D gene is named only where the DNA matches it firmly. For some rows the clone size is stated as once, few or many, or as a class when expanded; others skip it.

V: TRBV7-2
D: NA
size: NA
J: TRBJ2-1
DNA: TGTGCCAGCAGTCCCGACTACTACAATGAGCAGTTCTTC
CDR3: CASSPDYYNEQFF

V: TRBV7-3
D: TRBD2
size: few
J: TRBJ2-2
DNA: TGTGCCAGCAGCCCGAGCGGGACCTACGGCGGGGAGCTGTTTTTT
CDR3: CASSPSGTYGGELFF

V: TRBV24-1
D: TRBD1
size: few
J: TRBJ2-1
DNA: TGTGCCACCAGTGATTCTACCCCCCGACAGGGTTCCTACAATGAGCAGTTCTTC
CDR3: CATSDSTPRQGSYNEQFF

V: TRBV15
D: NA
size: NA
J: TRBJ2-1
DNA: TGTGCCACCAGCAGAGATTTTGGGGGAGGTGCTGAGCAGTTCTTC
CDR3: CATSRDFGGGAEQFF

V: TRBV5-6
D: TRBD2
size: NA
J: TRBJ2-3
DNA: TGTGGCAGCAGCCTCCCTAGCGGGAGGGCAACAGATACGCAGTATTTT
CDR3: CGSSLPSGRATDTQYF

V: TRBV6-5
D: NA
size: few
J: TRBJ2-7
DNA: TGTGCCAGCAGTTACTCTTCGGGAGTTTCCTACGAGCAGTACTTC
CDR3: CASSYSSGVSYEQYF

V: TRBV18
D: TRBD1
size: NA
J: TRBJ2-2
DNA: TGTGCCAGCTCACCGATTAAAGGGACAGGGAGCACCGGGGAGCTGTTTTTT
CDR3: CASSPIKGTGSTGELFF

V: TRBV7-9
D: NA
size: few
J: TRBJ2-1
DNA: TGTGCCAGCAGCCGAGCGGTTGTCTCCTACAATGAGCAGTTCTTC
CDR3: CASSRAVVSYNEQFF

V: TRBV29-1
D: NA
size: few
J: TRBJ1-1
DNA: TGCAGCGCCTCAGAAAACACTGAAGCTTTCTTT
CDR3: CSASENTEAFF

V: TRBV20-1
D: NA
size: few
J: TRBJ2-2
DNA: TGCAGTGCGATCGATAACACCGGGGAGCTGTTTTTT
CDR3: CSAIDNTGELFF

V: TRBV28
D: TRBD2
size: NA
J: TRBJ2-1
DNA: TGTGCCAGCAGTTTGCCCCAAGGGGCGGGCAACGGCGGGGGATACAATGAGCAGTTCTTC
CDR3: CASSLPQGAGNGGGYNEQFF

V: TRBV7-8
D: TRBD2
size: many
J: TRBJ2-1
DNA: TGTGCCACCCGGCGGCGGGGGGACAATGAGCAGTTCTTC
CDR3: CATRRRGDNEQFF

V: TRBV10-3
D: TRBD1
size: NA
J: TRBJ2-2
DNA: TGTGCCATCAGTGAGTCACCGGGACAGGGGGCGATCAACACCGGGGAGCTGTTTTTT
CDR3: CAISESPGQGAINTGELFF

V: TRBV2
D: TRBD2
size: NA
J: TRBJ2-3
DNA: TGTGCCAGCAGTGTTGCCCGCGGGAGAGAGACAGATACGCAGTATTTT
CDR3: CASSVARGRETDTQYF

V: TRBV29-1
D: NA
size: few
J: TRBJ2-7
DNA: TGCAGCGTGCAGCTTGCCTACGAGCAGTACTTC
CDR3: CSVQLAYEQYF

V: TRBV20-1
D: TRBD2
size: few
J: TRBJ2-3
DNA: TGCAGTGCTAGACCTAGCGGTGGCACAGATACGCAGTATTTT
CDR3: CSARPSGGTDTQYF

V: TRBV18
D: NA
size: few
J: TRBJ1-1
DNA: TGTGCCAGCTCGGCCCGGGCAGGGGTGAACACTGAAGCTTTCTTT
CDR3: CASSARAGVNTEAFF

V: TRBV7-9
D: TRBD2
size: many
J: TRBJ2-1
DNA: TGTGCCAGCAGGGTAGTGCGGGAGAGGGGCAATGAGCAGTTCTTC
CDR3: CASRVVRERGNEQFF

V: TRBV4-3
D: TRBD1
size: few
J: TRBJ2-5
DNA: TGCGCCAGCAGCCAAGAGAAGGGACAGGGGAGGGAGACCCAGTACTTC
CDR3: CASSQEKGQGRETQYF

V: TRBV18
D: TRBD1
size: NA
J: TRBJ2-5
DNA: TGTGCCAGCTCACCACTGGGCAGGGGGCAGGTCCAAGAGACCCAGTACTTC
CDR3: CASSPLGRGQVQETQYF

V: TRBV18
D: NA
size: NA
J: TRBJ2-4
DNA: TGTGCCAGCTCACCCTGGCTGCGGTCAGCCAAAAACATTCAGTACTTC
CDR3: CASSPWLRSAKNIQYF

V: TRBV21-1
D: NA
size: few
J: TRBJ2-1
DNA: TGTGCCAGCAGCAAAGAGGACCGGAGCTCCTACAATGAGCAGTTCTTC
CDR3: CASSKEDRSSYNEQFF

V: TRBV7-2
D: NA
size: NA
J: TRBJ2-7
DNA: TGTGCCAGCAGCTTAGCCCGCAGGGCCTACGAGCAGTACTTC
CDR3: CASSLARRAYEQYF

V: TRBV6-5
D: NA
size: many
J: TRBJ2-7
DNA: TGTGCCAGCAGTACAGGGAACGAGCAGTACTTC
CDR3: CASSTGNEQYF

V: TRBV5-1
D: NA
size: many
J: TRBJ2-7
DNA: TGCGCCAGCAGCGCCGAATACGAGCAGTACTTC
CDR3: CASSAEYEQYF

V: TRBV12-3/TRBV12-4
D: NA
size: few
J: TRBJ2-3
DNA: TGTGCCAGCAGTTTAGACTGGGGGGATACGCAGTATTTT
CDR3: CASSLDWGDTQYF

V: TRBV20-1
D: TRBD1
size: few
J: TRBJ2-7
DNA: TGCAGTGCTAGAGATGGGGGACAGGGCTCCTACGAGCAGTACTTC
CDR3: CSARDGGQGSYEQYF

V: TRBV7-6
D: NA
size: NA
J: TRBJ1-6
DNA: TGTGCCAGCAGCCCGAGGGCACACGAACGAGTGTTGCCCTATAATTCACCCCTCCACTTT
CDR3: CASSPRAHERVLPYNSPLHF

V: TRBV6-5
D: NA
size: few
J: TRBJ2-1
DNA: TGTGCCACCGAGGGGGAGAGGGGTGAGCAGTTCTTC
CDR3: CATEGERGEQFF

V: TRBV29-1
D: NA
size: many
J: TRBJ1-1
DNA: TGCAGCGTTGTTTCAGGGGTCACTGAAGCTTTCTTT
CDR3: CSVVSGVTEAFF

V: TRBV7-3
D: NA
size: many
J: TRBJ2-1
DNA: TGTGCCAGCAGCATGGGACAGGGTACGGGAGGGTACAATGAGCAGTTCTTC
CDR3: CASSMGQGTGGYNEQFF

V: TRBV15
D: NA
size: few
J: TRBJ2-7
DNA: TGTGCCACCAGCAGAGGGGCGTCTCATACCTACGAGCAGTACTTC
CDR3: CATSRGASHTYEQYF

V: TRBV4-2
D: NA
size: NA
J: TRBJ2-5
DNA: TGTGCCAGCAGCCAAGAGGGACCATCCGGGTACCAAGAGACCCAGTACTTC
CDR3: CASSQEGPSGYQETQYF

V: TRBV20-1
D: TRBD2
size: NA
J: TRBJ2-1
DNA: TGCAGTGCTGAGAGCGGGAGGGCCAGTGAGCAGTTCTTC
CDR3: CSAESGRASEQFF

V: TRBV11-2
D: NA
size: NA
J: TRBJ2-5
DNA: TGTGCCAGCAGCTTATCGGACGGGGCAGAGACCCAGTACTTC
CDR3: CASSLSDGAETQYF

V: TRBV6-2/TRBV6-3
D: NA
size: few
J: TRBJ2-1
DNA: TGTGCCAGCAGTTACATCAAGAAGCGAAGGAGCTCCTACAATGAGCAGTTCTTC
CDR3: CASSYIKKRRSSYNEQFF

V: TRBV12-3/TRBV12-4
D: TRBD2
size: NA
J: TRBJ2-7
DNA: TGTGCCAGCAGTTTCTTTACTAGCGGGAGCGGCGGCGAGCAGTACTTC
CDR3: CASSFFTSGSGGEQYF

V: TRBV3-1
D: TRBD2
size: many
J: TRBJ2-7
DNA: TGTGCCAGCAGCCGGGGACTAGCGGGAGACTACGAGCAGTACTTC
CDR3: CASSRGLAGDYEQYF

V: TRBV5-1
D: NA
size: NA
J: TRBJ2-3
DNA: TGCGCCAGCAGCTTAAAACGGGGCGGCACAGATACGCAGTATTTT
CDR3: CASSLKRGGTDTQYF

V: TRBV6-2/TRBV6-3
D: NA
size: many
J: TRBJ2-1
DNA: TGTGCCAGCACTAGGGACCCCTACAATGAGCAGTTCTTC
CDR3: CASTRDPYNEQFF

V: TRBV9
D: NA
size: many
J: TRBJ1-2
DNA: TGTGCCAGCAGCGTAGACTTCTATGGCTACACCTTC
CDR3: CASSVDFYGYTF

V: TRBV10-3
D: TRBD1
size: NA
J: TRBJ1-3
DNA: TGTGCCACCGCCGGGACAGGGACTGGAAACACCATATATTTT
CDR3: CATAGTGTGNTIYF

V: TRBV12-3/TRBV12-4
D: NA
size: NA
J: TRBJ2-4
DNA: TGTGCCAGCAGTCCGAGGGCGTCCAAAAACATTCAGTACTTC
CDR3: CASSPRASKNIQYF

V: TRBV19
D: NA
size: many
J: TRBJ2-1
DNA: TGTGCCAGTAGTCTGCCTAGCTTATACAATGAGCAGTTCTTC
CDR3: CASSLPSLYNEQFF

V: TRBV12-3/TRBV12-4
D: TRBD2
size: NA
J: TRBJ2-1
DNA: TGTGCCAGCAGTTTCTGGCAGCGGGAGCTACGCTCCTACAATGAGCAGTTCTTC
CDR3: CASSFWQRELRSYNEQFF

V: TRBV5-1
D: TRBD1
size: few
J: TRBJ2-5
DNA: TGCGCCAGCAGCTTAGGGGGGACAGGAGGGTCCCAAGAGACCCAGTACTTC
CDR3: CASSLGGTGGSQETQYF

V: TRBV11-2
D: NA
size: few
J: TRBJ2-6
DNA: TGTGCCAGCAGCCCCAGGGTTGGGGCCAACGTCCTGACTTTC
CDR3: CASSPRVGANVLTF

V: TRBV10-3
D: NA
size: many
J: TRBJ1-2
DNA: TGTGCCATCAGTTTTGCAGCTAACTATGGCTACACCTTC
CDR3: CAISFAANYGYTF

V: TRBV5-1
D: NA
size: few
J: TRBJ1-2
DNA: TGCGCCAGCAGCTTGGAGGCTGGGTCCTATGGCTACACCTTC
CDR3: CASSLEAGSYGYTF

V: TRBV4-3
D: NA
size: few
J: TRBJ2-1
DNA: TGCGCCAGCAGCCGGGACTCCCTGAGCTCCTACAATGAGCAGTTCTTC
CDR3: CASSRDSLSSYNEQFF

V: TRBV20-1
D: NA
size: many
J: TRBJ2-4
DNA: TGCAGTGCTAGAGTCCCGATCGCCAAAAACATTCAGTACTTC
CDR3: CSARVPIAKNIQYF

V: TRBV7-2
D: NA
size: many
J: TRBJ1-4
DNA: TGTGCCAGCAGCCCTGGCGTAGATCCACTTTTTTTT
CDR3: CASSPGVDPLFF

V: TRBV20-1
D: TRBD2
size: NA
J: TRBJ2-1
DNA: TGCAGGATCTTACTCCAACCGGGACTAGCGGGAGGGCCATACAATGAGCAGTTCTTC
CDR3: CRILLQPGLAGGPYNEQFF

V: TRBV30
D: NA
size: NA
J: TRBJ2-5
DNA: TGTGCCTGGAAAGGGGAACAGCAAGAGACCCAGTACTTC
CDR3: CAWKGEQQETQYF

V: TRBV5-5
D: NA
size: NA
J: TRBJ2-2
DNA: TGTGCCAGCAGATCCAACACCGGGGAGCTGTTTTTT
CDR3: CASRSNTGELFF

V: TRBV2
D: TRBD2
size: many
J: TRBJ2-2
DNA: TGTGCCAGCAGTGATGGCGGGAGGTCGCACACCGGGGAGCTGTTTTTT
CDR3: CASSDGGRSHTGELFF

V: TRBV12-3/TRBV12-4
D: NA
size: NA
J: TRBJ1-1
DNA: TGTGCCAGCAGTTTAAGGCATCGAGTGTCGAACACTGAAGCTTTCTTT
CDR3: CASSLRHRVSNTEAFF